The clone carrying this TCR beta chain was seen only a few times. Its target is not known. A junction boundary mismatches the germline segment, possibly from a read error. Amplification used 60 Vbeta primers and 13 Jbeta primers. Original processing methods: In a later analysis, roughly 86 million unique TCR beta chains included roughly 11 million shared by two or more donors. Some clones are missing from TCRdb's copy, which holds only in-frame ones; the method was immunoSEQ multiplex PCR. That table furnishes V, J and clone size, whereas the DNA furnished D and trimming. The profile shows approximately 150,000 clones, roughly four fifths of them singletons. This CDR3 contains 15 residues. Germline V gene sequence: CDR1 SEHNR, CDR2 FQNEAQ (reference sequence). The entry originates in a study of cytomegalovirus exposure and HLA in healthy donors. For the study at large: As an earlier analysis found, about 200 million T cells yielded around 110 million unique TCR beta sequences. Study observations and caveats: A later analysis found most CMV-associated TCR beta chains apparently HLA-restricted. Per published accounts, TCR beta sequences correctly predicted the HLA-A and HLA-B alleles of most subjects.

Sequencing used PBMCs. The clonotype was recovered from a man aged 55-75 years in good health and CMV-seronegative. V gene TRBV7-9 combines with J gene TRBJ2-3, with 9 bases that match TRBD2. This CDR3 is CSSSLPSGTTDTQYF. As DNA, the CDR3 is TGTTCCAGCAGCCTTCCTAGCGGGACCACAGATACGCAGTATTTT.